Below, 3 T cell receptor beta chains from the same sample are listed, as sequenced in a study of CXCR3-negative and CXCR3-positive naive CD8 T cells. Researchers prepared the TRB cDNA libraries using 5' RACE with UMI labels. TCRdb reprocessed the 5' RACE reads, keeping one entry per CDR3 protein, no DNA. Its listing shows fewer than 80,000 distinct CDR3 sequences. Sequenced material: naive CXCR3- CD8+ T cells from blood. Subset here: CD45RO-CCR7+CD27+CD95- naive CD8+ T cells lacking CXCR3 (TNR3-). The source is a human donor in good health. Some clones in this sample may be carry-over from other donors' samples.

The gene calls are TRBV3-1 and TRBJ2-1; TCRdb selects TRBD1, and the lack of DNA leaves this call unchecked. Germline CDR1 and CDR2: LGHDT and YNNKEL (reference sequence). CDR3 length: 17 amino acids. The CDR3 spells CASSRDLDRGLGNEQFF.

The chain employs TRBV29-1 and TRBJ2-6; TCRdb's assignment of TRBD1 cannot be checked, as there is no DNA. CDR3 size: 15 residues. Germline CDR1 SQVTM, CDR2 ANQGSEA. The CDR3: CSVLTGDSGANVLTF.

The chain joins TRBV20-1 to TRBJ2-5. This CDR3 has 15 residues. Germline values: CDR1 DFQATT, CDR2 SNEGSKA (reference sequence). The CDR3 protein is CSARAYGWQWETQYF.